These 6 T cell receptor beta chains share one sample of origin, sequenced in a study of T cells expressing NK-cell markers (TCRdb year 2020). The library was obtained by 5' RACE. The reads were generated on an Illumina HiSeq 2000. The reads, reprocessed by TCRdb, yield one row per CDR3 protein sequence and no DNA. The table of this sample itemizes about 260,000 distinct CDR3 sequences. The top ten constitute around 0.42% of the sample. What was sequenced was blood T cells: a sorted CD56 or NKG2C T cell subset, CD4+ or CD8+ T cells, or bulk PBMC T cells (not recorded which). Every receptor here comes from a man aged 18-30 years in good health. Donor details come from another sample of the same person, matched by shared clones.

V is TRBV29-1 and J is TRBJ1-2; TCRdb gives TRBD1 as the D gene, but with no DNA this cannot be confirmed. CDR1 is SQVTM, CDR2 ANQGSEA, per germline. The CDR3 loop spans 15 amino acids. CDR3 in amino acids: CSVGGGSSPNYGYTF.

The chain carries TRBV20-1 and TRBJ2-1; TCRdb proposes TRBD2, but this gene call is untestable without DNA. CDR3 length: 15 amino acids. CDR1 DFQATT and CDR2 SNEGSKA come from the germline V gene (reference sequence). The chain's CDR3 is CSARGRPGSYNEQFF.

The J gene is TRBJ2-2, the V gene TRBV29-1; no DNA is available, so the TRBD1 call from TCRdb remains unchecked. The CDR3 runs to 15 residues. CDR1 is SQVTM and CDR2 is ANQGSEA in the germline V gene. This CDR3 is CSVTRHGTNTGELFF.

V gene TRBV29-1 combines with J gene TRBJ2-7; the TCRdb D gene call, TRBD1, has no DNA to confirm it. CDR1 SQVTM and CDR2 ANQGSEA come from the germline V gene. This CDR3 comprises 16 residues. CDR3 loop: CSVEIRRTGLSYEQYF.

The genes are TRBV12-3 or TRBV12-4 and TRBJ2-1; the D call of TRBD2 rests on TCRdb alone, since no DNA is present to check it. The length of the CDR3 is 16 residues. The CDR3 spells CASSTERLAGGDEQFF.

V usage is TRBV5-5 and J usage is TRBJ2-3. This CDR3 region has 15 residues. Germline loops: CDR1 SGHKS, CDR2 YYEKEE (reference sequence). The CDR3 spells CASSLISVSTDTQYF.